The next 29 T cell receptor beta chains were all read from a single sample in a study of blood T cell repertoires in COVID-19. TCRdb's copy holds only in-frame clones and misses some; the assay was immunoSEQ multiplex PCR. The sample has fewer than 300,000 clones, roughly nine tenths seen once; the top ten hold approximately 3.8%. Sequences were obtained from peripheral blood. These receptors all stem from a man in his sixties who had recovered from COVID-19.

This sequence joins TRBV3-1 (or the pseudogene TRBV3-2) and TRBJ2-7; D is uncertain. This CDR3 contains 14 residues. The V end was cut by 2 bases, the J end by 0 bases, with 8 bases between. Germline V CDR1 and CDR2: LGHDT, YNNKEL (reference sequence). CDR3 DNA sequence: TGTGCCAGCAGCCAACGTCCTAGCTCCTACGAGCAGTACTTC. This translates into CASSQRPSSYEQYF.

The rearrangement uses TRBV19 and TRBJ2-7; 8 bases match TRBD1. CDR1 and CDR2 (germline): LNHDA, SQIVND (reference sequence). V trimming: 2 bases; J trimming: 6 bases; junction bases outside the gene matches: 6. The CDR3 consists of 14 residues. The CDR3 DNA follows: TGTGCCAGTAGTATACAGGACAGGGCCCTCGAGCAGTACTTC. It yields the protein CASSIQDRALEQYF.

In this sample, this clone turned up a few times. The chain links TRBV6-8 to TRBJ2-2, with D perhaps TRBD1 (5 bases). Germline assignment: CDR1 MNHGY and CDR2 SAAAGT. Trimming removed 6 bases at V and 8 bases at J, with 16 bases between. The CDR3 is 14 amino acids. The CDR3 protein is CASSPSGARGELFF. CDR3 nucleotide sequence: TGTGCCAGCAGCCCCTCTGGGGCCAGGGGGGAGCTGTTTTTT.

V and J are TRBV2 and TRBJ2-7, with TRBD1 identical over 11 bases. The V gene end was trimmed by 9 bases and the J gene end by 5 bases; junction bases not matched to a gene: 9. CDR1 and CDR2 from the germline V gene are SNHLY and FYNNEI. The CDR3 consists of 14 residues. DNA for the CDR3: TGTGCCAGTAGAGGGACAGGGGGTGCCCACGAGCAGTACTTC. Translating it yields CASRGTGGAHEQYF.

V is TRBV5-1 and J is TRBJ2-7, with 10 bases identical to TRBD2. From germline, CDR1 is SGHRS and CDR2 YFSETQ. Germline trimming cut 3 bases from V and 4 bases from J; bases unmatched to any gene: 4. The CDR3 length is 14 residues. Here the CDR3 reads CASSSAGGMYEQYF. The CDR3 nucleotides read TGCGCCAGCAGCTCAGCGGGGGGGATGTACGAGCAGTACTTC.

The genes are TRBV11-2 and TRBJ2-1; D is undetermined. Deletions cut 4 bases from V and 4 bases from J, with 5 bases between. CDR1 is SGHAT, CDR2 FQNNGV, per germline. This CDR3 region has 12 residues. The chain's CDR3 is CASSYKYNEQFF. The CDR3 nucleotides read TGTGCCAGCAGCTACAAGTACAATGAGCAGTTCTTC.

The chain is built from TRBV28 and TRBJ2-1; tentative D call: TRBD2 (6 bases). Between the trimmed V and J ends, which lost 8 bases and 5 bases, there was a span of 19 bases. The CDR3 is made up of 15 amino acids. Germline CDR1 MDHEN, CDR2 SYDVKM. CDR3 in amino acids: CASLNPAGGNNEQFF. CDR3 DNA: TGTGCCAGCTTGAATCCAGCGGGTGGGAACAATGAGCAGTTCTTC.

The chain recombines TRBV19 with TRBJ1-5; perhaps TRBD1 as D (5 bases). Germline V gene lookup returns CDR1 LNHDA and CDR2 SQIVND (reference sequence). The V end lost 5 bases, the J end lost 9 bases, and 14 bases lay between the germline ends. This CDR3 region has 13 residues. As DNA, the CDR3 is TGTGCCAGTAGTGCGAGGTCCCAGGGGCCCCAGCATTTT. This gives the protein CASSARSQGPQHF.

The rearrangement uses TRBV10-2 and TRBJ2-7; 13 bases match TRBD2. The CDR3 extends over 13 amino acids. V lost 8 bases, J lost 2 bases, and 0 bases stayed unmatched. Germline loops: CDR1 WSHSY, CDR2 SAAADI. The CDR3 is CASGLAGAYEQYF. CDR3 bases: TGCGCCAGCGGACTAGCGGGGGCCTACGAGCAGTACTTC.

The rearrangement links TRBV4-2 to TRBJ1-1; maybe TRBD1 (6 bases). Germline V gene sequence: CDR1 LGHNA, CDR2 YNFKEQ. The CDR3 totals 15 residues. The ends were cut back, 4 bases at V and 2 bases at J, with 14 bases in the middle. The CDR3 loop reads CASSLPGGPNTEAFF. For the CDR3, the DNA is TGTGCCAGCAGCCTCCCTGGGGGCCCCAACACTGAAGCTTTCTTT.

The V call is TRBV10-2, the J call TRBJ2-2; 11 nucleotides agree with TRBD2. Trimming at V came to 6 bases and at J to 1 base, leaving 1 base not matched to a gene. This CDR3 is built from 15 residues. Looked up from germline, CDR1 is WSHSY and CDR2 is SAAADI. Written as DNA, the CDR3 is TGCGCCAGCAGGACTAGCGGGGAGAACACCGGGGAGCTGTTTTTT. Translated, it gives CASRTSGENTGELFF.

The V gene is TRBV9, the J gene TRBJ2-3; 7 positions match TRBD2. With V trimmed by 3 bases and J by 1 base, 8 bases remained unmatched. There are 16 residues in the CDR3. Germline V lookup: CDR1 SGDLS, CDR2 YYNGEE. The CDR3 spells CASSAGGGERTDTQYF. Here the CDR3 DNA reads TGTGCCAGCAGCGCGGGGGGAGGGGAACGCACAGATACGCAGTATTTT.

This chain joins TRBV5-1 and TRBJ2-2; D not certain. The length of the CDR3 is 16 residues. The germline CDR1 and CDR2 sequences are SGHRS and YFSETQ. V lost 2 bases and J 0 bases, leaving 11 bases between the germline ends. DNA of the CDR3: TGCGCCAGCAGCTTAGGCAGGTTGGCGAACACCGGGGAGCTGTTTTTT. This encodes CASSLGRLANTGELFF.

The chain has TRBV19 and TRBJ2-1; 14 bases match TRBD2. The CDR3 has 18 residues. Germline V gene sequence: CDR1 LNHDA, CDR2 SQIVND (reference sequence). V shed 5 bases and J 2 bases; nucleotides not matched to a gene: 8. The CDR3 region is CASSFLTSGGATYNEQFF. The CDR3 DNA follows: TGTGCCAGTAGTTTTCTGACTAGCGGGGGGGCGACCTACAATGAGCAGTTCTTC.

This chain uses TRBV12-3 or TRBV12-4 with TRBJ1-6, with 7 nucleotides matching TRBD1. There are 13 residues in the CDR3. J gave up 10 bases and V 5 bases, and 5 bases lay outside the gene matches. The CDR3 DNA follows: TGTGCCAGCAGTGGAACAGGGGTCTCACCCCTCCACTTT. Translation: CASSGTGVSPLHF.

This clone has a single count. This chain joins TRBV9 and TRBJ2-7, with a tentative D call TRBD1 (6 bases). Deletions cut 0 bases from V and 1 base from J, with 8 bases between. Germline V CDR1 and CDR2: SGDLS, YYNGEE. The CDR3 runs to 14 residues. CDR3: CASSVATGSYEQYF. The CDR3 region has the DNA TGTGCCAGCAGCGTAGCTACAGGGTCCTACGAGCAGTACTTC.

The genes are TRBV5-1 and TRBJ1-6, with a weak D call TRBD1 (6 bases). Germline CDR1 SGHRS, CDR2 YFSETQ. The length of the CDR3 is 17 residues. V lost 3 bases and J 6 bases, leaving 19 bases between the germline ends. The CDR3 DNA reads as TGCGCCAGCAGCTCCGACCAGGGGCTAGGTGGTAATTCACCCCTCCACTTT. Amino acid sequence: CASSSDQGLGGNSPLHF.

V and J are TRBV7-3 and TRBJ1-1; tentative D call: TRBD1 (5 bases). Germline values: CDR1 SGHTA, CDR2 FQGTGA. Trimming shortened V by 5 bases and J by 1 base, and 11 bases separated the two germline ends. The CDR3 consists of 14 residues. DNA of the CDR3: TGTGCCAGCAGCGCAACGGGGGGGAACACTGAAGCTTTCTTT. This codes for CASSATGGNTEAFF.

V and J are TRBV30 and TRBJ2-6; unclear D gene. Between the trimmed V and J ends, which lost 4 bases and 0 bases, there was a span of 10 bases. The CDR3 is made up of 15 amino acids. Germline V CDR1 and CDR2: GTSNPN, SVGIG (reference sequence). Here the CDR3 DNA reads TGTGCCTGGATCCGACACCGCTCTGGGGCCAACGTCCTGACTTTC. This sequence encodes CAWIRHRSGANVLTF.

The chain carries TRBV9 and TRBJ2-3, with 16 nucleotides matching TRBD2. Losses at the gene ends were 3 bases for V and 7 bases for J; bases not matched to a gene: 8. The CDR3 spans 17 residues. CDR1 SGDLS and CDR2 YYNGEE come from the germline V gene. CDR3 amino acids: CASSERPGLAGGNTQYF. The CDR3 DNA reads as TGTGCCAGCAGCGAACGGCCGGGACTAGCGGGGGGGAATACGCAGTATTTT.

The CDR3 DNA reads as TGTGCCAGTAGTTTCCCGGTCCAAGCTGGCAATCAGCCCCAGCATTTT. This translates into CASSFPVQAGNQPQHF. V usage is TRBV19 and J usage is TRBJ1-5; D not certain. This CDR3 has 16 amino acids. The germline V gene has CDR1 LNHDA and CDR2 SQIVND (reference sequence). The V end lost 5 bases, the J end lost 2 bases, and 16 bases lay between the germline ends.

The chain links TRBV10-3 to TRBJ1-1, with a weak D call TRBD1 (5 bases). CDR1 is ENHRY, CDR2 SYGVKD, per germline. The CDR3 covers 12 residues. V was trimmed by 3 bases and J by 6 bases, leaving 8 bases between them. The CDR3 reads CAISDTGAEAFF. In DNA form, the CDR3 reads TGTGCCATCAGTGATACGGGGGCTGAAGCTTTCTTT.

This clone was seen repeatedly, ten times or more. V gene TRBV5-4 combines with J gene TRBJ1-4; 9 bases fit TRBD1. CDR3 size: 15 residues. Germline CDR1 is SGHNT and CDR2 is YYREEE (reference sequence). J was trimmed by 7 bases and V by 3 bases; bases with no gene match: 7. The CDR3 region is CASSSPGTGFEKLFF. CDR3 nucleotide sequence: TGTGCCAGCAGCTCTCCCGGGACAGGGTTTGAAAAACTGTTTTTT.

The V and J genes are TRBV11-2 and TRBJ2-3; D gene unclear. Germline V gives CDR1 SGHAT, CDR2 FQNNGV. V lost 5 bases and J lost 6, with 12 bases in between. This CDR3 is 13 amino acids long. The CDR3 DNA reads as TGTGCCAGCAGCCTCTCTCCACGGGATACGCAGTATTTT. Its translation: CASSLSPRDTQYF.

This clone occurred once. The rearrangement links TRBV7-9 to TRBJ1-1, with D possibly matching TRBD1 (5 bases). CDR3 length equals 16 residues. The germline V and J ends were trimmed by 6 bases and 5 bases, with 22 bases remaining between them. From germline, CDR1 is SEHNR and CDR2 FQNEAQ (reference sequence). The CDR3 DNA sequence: TGTGCCAGCAGACACCCCTCGACAGATTCACGGACTGAAGCTTTCTTT. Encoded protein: CASRHPSTDSRTEAFF. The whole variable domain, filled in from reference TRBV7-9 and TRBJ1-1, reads DTGVSQNPRHKITKRGQNVTFRCDPISEHNRLYWYRQTLGQGPEFLTYFQNEAQLEKSRLLSDRFSAERPKGSFSTLEIQRTEQGDSAMYLCASRHPSTDSRTEAFFGQGTRLTVV.

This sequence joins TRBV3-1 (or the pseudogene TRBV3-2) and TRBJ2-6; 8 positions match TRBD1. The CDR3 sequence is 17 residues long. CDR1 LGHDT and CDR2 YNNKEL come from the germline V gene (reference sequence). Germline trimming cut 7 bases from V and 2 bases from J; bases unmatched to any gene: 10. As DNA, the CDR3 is TGTGCCAGCACCGACCGGGACAGGTCCGCTGGGGCCAACGTCCTGACTTTC. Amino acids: CASTDRDRSAGANVLTF.

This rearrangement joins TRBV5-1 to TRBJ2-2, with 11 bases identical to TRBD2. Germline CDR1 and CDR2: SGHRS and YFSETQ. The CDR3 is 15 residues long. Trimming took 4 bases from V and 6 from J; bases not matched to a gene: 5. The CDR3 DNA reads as TGCGCCAGCAGCCGTAGCGGGGGGGAACCCGGGGAGCTGTTTTTT. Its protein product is CASSRSGGEPGELFF.

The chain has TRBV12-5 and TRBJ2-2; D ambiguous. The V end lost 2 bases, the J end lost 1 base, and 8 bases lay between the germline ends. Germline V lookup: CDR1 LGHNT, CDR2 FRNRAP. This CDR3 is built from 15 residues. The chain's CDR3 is CASGLRPGNTGELFF. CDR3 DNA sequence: TGTGCTAGTGGTTTGCGGCCAGGGAACACCGGGGAGCTGTTTTTT.

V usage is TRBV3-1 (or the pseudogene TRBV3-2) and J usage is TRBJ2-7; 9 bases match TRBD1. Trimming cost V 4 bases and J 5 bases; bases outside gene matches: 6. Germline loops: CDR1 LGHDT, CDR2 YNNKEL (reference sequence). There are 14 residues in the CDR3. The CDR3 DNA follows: TGTGCCAGCAGCCCGGGACAGGGAGGTCACGAGCAGTACTTC. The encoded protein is CASSPGQGGHEQYF.